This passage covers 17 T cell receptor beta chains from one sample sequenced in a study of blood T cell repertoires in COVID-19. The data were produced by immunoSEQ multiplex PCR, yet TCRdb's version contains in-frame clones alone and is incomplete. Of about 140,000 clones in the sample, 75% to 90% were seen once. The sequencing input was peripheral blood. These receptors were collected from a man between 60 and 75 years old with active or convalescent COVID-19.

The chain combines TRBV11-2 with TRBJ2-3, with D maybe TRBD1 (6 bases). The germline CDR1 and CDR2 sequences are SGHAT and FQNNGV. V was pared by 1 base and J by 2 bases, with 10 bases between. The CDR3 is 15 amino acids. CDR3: CASSLVGAPTDTQYF. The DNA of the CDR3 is TGTGCCAGCAGCTTAGTGGGGGCCCCCACAGATACGCAGTATTTT.

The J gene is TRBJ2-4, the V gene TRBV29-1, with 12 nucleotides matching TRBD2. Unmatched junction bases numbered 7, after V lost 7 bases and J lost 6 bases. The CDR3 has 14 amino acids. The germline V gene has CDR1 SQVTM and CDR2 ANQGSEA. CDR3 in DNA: TGCAGCGGAAAGACTAGCGGGAGTGGAAACATTCAGTACTTC. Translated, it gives CSGKTSGSGNIQYF.

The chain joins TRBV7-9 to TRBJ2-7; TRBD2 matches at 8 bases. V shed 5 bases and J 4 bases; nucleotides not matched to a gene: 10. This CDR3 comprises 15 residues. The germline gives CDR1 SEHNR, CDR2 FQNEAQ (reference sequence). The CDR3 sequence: CASSPPLAADYEQYF. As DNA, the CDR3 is TGTGCCAGCAGCCCCCCACTAGCGGCTGATTACGAGCAGTACTTC.

CDR3 residues: CASSQTGGINEKLFF. CDR3 nucleotides: TGTGCCAGCAGCCAAACAGGGGGAATTAATGAAAAACTGTTTTTT. The chain uses TRBV7-2 and TRBJ1-4, with 8 bases aligning to TRBD1. The CDR3 is made up of 15 amino acids. CDR1 is SGHTA, CDR2 FQGNSA, per germline. With 5 bases clipped from V and 4 bases from J, the junction kept 6 bases outside the gene matches. Filled out from reference TRBV7-2 and TRBJ1-4, the complete variable domain reads GAGVSQSPSNKVTEKGKDVELRCDPISGHTALYWYRQSLGQGLEFLIYFQGNSAPDKSGLPSDRFSAERTGGSVSTLTIQRTQQEDSAVYLCASSQTGGINEKLFFGSGTQLSVL.

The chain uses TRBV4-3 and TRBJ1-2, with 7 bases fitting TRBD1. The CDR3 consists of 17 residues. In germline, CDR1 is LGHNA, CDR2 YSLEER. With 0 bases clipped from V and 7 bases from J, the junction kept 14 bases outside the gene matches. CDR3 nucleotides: TGCGCCAGCAGCCAAGAGGTGAGAGGGGGCATGGCTCGTGGCTACACCTTC. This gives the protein CASSQEVRGGMARGYTF.

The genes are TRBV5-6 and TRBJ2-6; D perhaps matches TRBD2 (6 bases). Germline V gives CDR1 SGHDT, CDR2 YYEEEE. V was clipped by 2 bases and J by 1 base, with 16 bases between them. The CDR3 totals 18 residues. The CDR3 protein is CASSFSGLTLSGANVLTF. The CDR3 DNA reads TGTGCCAGCAGCTTTTCGGGACTGACCTTATCTGGGGCCAACGTCCTGACTTTC. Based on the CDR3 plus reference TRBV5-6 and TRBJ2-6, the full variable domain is DAGVTQSPTHLIKTRGQQVTLRCSPKSGHDTVSWYQQALGQGPQFIFQYYEEEERQRGNFPDRFSGHQFPNYSSELNVNALLLGDSALYLCASSFSGLTLSGANVLTFGAGSRLTVL.

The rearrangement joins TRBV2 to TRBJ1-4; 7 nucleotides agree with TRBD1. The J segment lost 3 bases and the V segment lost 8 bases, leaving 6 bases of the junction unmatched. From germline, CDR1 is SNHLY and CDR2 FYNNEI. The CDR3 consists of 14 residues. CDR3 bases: TGTGCCAGCCAGGGGGGCCTGGCTAATGAAAAACTGTTTTTT. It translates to CASQGGLANEKLFF. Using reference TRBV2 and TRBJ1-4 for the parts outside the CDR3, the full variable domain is EPEVTQTPSHQVTQMGQEVILRCVPISNHLYFYWYRQILGQKVEFLVSFYNNEISEKSEIFDDQFSVERPDGSNFTLKIRSTKLEDSAMYFCASQGGLANEKLFFGSGTQLSVL.

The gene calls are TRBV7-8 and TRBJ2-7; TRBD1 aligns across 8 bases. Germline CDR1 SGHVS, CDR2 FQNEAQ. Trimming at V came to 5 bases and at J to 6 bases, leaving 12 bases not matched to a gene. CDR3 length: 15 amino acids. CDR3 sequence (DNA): TGTGCCAGCAGCCCAATGGGGACAGGACAGCCCGAGCAGTACTTC. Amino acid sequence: CASSPMGTGQPEQYF.

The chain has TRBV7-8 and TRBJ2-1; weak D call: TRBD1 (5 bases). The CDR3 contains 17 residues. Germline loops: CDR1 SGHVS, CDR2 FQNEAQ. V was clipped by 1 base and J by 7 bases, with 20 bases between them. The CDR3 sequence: CASSLGSAKGLGNEQFF. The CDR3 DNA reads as TGTGCCAGCAGCTTAGGCTCCGCGAAGGGGCTAGGGAATGAGCAGTTCTTC.

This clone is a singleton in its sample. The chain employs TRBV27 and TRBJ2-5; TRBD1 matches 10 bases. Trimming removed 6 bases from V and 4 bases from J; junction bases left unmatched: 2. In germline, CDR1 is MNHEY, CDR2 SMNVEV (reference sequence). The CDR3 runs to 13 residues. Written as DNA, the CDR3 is TGTGCCAGCAGACGACAGGGGGCAGAGACCCAGTACTTC. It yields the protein CASRRQGAETQYF.

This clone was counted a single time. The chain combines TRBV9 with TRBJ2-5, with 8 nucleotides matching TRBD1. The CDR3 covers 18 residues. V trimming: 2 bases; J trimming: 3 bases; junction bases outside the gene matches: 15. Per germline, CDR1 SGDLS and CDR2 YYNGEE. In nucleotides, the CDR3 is TGTGCCAGCAGCGTCGCCGGGACAGGCACCATGATTGAAGAGACCCAGTACTTC. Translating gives CASSVAGTGTMIEETQYF.

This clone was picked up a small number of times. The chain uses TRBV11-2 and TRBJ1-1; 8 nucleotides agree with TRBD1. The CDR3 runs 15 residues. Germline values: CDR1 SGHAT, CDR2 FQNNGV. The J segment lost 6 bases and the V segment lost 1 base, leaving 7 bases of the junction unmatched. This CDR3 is CASSLGPGGASEAFF. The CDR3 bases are TGTGCCAGCAGCTTAGGCCCAGGGGGCGCTTCTGAAGCTTTCTTT.

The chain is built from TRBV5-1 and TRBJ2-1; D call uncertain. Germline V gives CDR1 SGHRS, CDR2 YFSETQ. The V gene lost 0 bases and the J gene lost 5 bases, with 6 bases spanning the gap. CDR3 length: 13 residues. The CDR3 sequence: CASSLDKDNEQFF. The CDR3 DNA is TGCGCCAGCAGCTTGGACAAAGACAATGAGCAGTTCTTC.

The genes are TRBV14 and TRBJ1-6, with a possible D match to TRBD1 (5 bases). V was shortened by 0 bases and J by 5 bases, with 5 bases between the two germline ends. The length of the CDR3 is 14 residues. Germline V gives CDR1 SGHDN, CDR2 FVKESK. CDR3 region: CASSQETDNSPLHF. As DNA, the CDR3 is TGTGCCAGCAGCCAAGAGACAGATAATTCACCCCTCCACTTT.

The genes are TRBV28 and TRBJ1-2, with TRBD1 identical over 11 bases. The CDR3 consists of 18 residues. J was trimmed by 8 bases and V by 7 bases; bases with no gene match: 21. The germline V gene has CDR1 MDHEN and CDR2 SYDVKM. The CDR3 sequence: CASIEHSGGGQGAIGYTF. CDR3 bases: TGTGCCAGCATCGAACATTCGGGTGGAGGACAGGGGGCGATCGGCTACACCTTC.

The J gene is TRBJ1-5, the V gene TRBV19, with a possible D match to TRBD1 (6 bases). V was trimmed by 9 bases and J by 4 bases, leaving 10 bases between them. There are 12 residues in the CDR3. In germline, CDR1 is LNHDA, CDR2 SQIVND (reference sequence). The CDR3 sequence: CASTGLNQPQHF. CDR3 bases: TGTGCCAGCACAGGGTTAAATCAGCCCCAGCATTTT.

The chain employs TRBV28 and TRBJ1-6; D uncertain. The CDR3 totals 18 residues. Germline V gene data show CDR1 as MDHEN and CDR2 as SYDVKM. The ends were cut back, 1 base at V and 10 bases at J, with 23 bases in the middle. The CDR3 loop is CASSLSSPATIRYSPLHF. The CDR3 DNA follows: TGTGCCAGCAGTTTATCCTCCCCCGCCACTATACGGTACTCACCCCTCCACTTT.